Described below is a single TCR beta chain sequence and its context. Germline trimming cut 5 bases from V and 7 bases from J; bases unmatched to any gene: 4. Germline values: CDR1 MNHEY, CDR2 SMNVEV (reference sequence). CDR3 length: 15 residues. This record belongs to a study of cytomegalovirus exposure and HLA in healthy donors. The PCR used 60 Vbeta and 13 Jbeta primers. TCRdb's table, derived via immunoSEQ multiplex PCR, lists solely in-frame clones and lacks some. The table lists approximately 100,000 clones, approximately 68% of them singletons. The source material was PBMCs. The gene calls are TRBV27 and TRBJ2-1, with 14 bases matching TRBD2. The clonotype comes from a woman between 18 and 30 years old in good health and CMV-seropositive. The CDR3 loop is CASSIGLAGGNEQFF. The DNA for the CDR3 is TGTGCCAGCAGTATCGGACTAGCGGGAGGTAATGAGCAGTTCTTC.